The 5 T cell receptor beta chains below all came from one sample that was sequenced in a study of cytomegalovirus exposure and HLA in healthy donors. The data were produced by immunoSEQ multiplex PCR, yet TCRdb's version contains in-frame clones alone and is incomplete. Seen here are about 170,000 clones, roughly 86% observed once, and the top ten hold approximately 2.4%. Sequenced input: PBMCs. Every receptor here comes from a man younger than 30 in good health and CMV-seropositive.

The CDR3 DNA reads TGTGCCGGCAACCAAGGGGGGGACTATGGCTACACCTTC. This sequence encodes CAGNQGGDYGYTF. This chain links TRBV13 with TRBJ1-2; D might be TRBD1 (6 bases). The V gene lost 11 bases and the J gene lost 3 bases, with 16 bases spanning the gap. Germline V gives CDR1 PRHDT, CDR2 FYEKMQ (reference sequence). CDR3 length: 13 residues. The complete variable domain, with remaining parts taken from reference TRBV13 and TRBJ1-2, reads AAGVIQSPRHLIKEKRETATLKCYPIPRHDTVYWYQQGPGQDPQFLISFYEKMQSDKGSIPDRFSAQQFSDYHSELNMSSLELGDSALYFCAGNQGGDYGYTFGSGTRLTVV.

The CDR3 bases are TGTGCCAGCAGCTTAGATGGCGGCGGGAATGAAAAACTGTTTTTT. Protein product: CASSLDGGGNEKLFF. V gene TRBV11-2 combines with J gene TRBJ1-4; no clear D gene. CDR3 size: 15 residues. CDR1 SGHAT and CDR2 FQNNGV come from the germline V gene. Trimming stripped 0 bases from V and 5 bases from J, with 10 bases between. Looking up the rest from reference TRBV11-2 and TRBJ1-4 gives the full variable domain: EAGVAQSPRYKIIEKRQSVAFWCNPISGHATLYWYQQILGQGPKLLIQFQNNGVVDDSQLPKDRFSAERLKGVDSTLKIQPAKLEDSAVYLCASSLDGGGNEKLFFGSGTQLSVL.

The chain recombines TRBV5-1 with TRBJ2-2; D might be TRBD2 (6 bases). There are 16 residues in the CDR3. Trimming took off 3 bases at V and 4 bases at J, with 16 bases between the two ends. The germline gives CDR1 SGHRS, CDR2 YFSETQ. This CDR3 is CASSSEWRASTGELFF. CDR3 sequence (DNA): TGCGCCAGCAGCTCAGAATGGAGGGCCTCCACCGGGGAGCTGTTTTTT.

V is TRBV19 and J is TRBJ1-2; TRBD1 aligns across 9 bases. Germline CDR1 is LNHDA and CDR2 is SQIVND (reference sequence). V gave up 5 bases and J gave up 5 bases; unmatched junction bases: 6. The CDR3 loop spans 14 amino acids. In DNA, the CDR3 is TGTGCCAGTAGTGTCGCGACAGGGGGGTATGGCTACACCTTC. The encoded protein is CASSVATGGYGYTF.

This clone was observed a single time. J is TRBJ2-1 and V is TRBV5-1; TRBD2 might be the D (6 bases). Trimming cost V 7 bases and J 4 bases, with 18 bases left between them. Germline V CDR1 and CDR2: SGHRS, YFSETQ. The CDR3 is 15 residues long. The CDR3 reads CASHTGAGLYNEQFF. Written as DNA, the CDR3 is TGCGCCAGCCACACAGGCGCGGGGCTTTACAATGAGCAGTTCTTC.